Below, 22 T cell receptor beta chains from the same sample are listed, as sequenced in a study of response to subunit inactivated influenza vaccine. TCRdb reanalysed the RT-PCR reads using MiXCR and keeps one entry per CDR3 protein. This sample has 750,000 to 850,000 distinct CDR3 sequences, with around a sixth found just once. The input for sequencing was PBMCs from blood, taken 5 to 6 days after vaccination. The origin of the receptors is a man in his fifties or sixties who received an inactivated influenza vaccine.

The chain employs TRBV18 and TRBJ1-1; possible D gene TRBD1, 5 bases. The CDR3 contains 16 residues. The V and J ends lost 6 bases and 3 bases respectively, with 20 bases between them. Germline V gives CDR1 KGHSH, CDR2 LQKENI. Here the CDR3 DNA reads TGTGCCAGCTCGCCTCGCGGGATGGTGGGGGACACTGAAGCTTTCTTT. Translating it yields CASSPRGMVGDTEAFF.

A remark on this clonotype: This likely comes from a read error, as the CDR3 has no conserved phenylalanine or tryptophan at its end. This sequence joins TRBV5-1 and TRBJ2-7; the D gene is possibly TRBD1 (5 bases). CDR1 SGHRS and CDR2 YFSETQ come from the germline V gene. Trimming stripped 1 base from V and 2 bases from J, with 10 bases between. The CDR3 length is 14 residues. This CDR3 reads CASSLSPGTYEQYL. DNA for the CDR3: TGCGCCAGCAGCTTGTCCCCAGGGACCTACGAGCAGTACCTC.

This clonotype has only a few counts. The V gene is TRBV29-1, the J gene TRBJ2-7; D is ambiguous. CDR1 SQVTM and CDR2 ANQGSEA come from the germline V gene. CDR3 length: 17 amino acids. V gave up 0 bases and J gave up 0 bases, with 18 bases separating them. CDR3 sequence: CSVEDHDTVKSSYEQYF. The CDR3 DNA sequence: TGCAGCGTTGAAGATCATGATACAGTCAAAAGCTCCTACGAGCAGTACTTC.

This chain's CDR3 is CASSSGGGWDEQYF. In nucleotides, the CDR3 is TGTGCCAGCAGTTCCGGAGGTGGATGGGACGAGCAGTACTTC. The chain carries TRBV6-5 and TRBJ2-7, with D maybe TRBD2 (5 bases). CDR1 is MNHEY, CDR2 SVGAGI, per germline. The CDR3 is 14 amino acids. Trimming cost V 4 bases and J 5 bases, with 15 bases left between them.

The chain is built from TRBV5-5 and TRBJ2-2; D is unresolved. The V end was cut by 0 bases, the J end by 1 base, with 7 bases between. Germline values: CDR1 SGHKS, CDR2 YYEKEE (reference sequence). This CDR3 contains 15 residues. CDR3 in DNA: TGTGCCAGCAGCTTGGAGTGGGAGAACACCGGGGAGCTGTTTTTT. Protein product: CASSLEWENTGELFF. The full variable domain, in which reference TRBV5-5 and TRBJ2-2 provide the parts outside the CDR3, is DAGVTQSPTHLIKTRGQQVTLRCSPISGHKSVSWYQQVLGQGPQFIFQYYEKEERGRGNFPDRFSARQFPNYSSELNVNALLLGDSALYLCASSLEWENTGELFFGEGSRLTVL.

The chain combines TRBV11-2 with TRBJ1-6; D gene uncertain. CDR1 and CDR2 from the germline V gene are SGHAT and FQNNGV. The CDR3 is 14 residues long. V lost 5 bases to trimming and J lost 6 bases, with 11 bases between them. The CDR3 sequence is CASSPRTGNSPLHF. In DNA form, the CDR3 reads TGTGCCAGCAGCCCTAGGACGGGTAATTCACCCCTCCACTTT.

V gene TRBV11-3 combines with J gene TRBJ2-7; the D gene is possibly TRBD1 (6 bases). CDR1 is SGHNT and CDR2 is YENEEA in the germline V gene. V gave up 5 bases and J gave up 8 bases, with 19 bases separating them. The CDR3 length is 14 residues. CDR3: CASSPGHDLRQQYF. The CDR3 DNA is TGTGCCAGCAGCCCGGGACATGACCTACGACAGCAGTACTTC.

This clonotype was observed a handful of times. The J gene is TRBJ2-3, the V gene TRBV20-1; D is possibly TRBD1 (7 bases). The CDR3 is 15 amino acids. V lost 5 bases and J 0 bases, leaving 15 bases between the germline ends. The germline V gene has CDR1 DFQATT and CDR2 SNEGSKA (reference sequence). The CDR3 protein is CSASRDSPSTDTQYF. In DNA, the CDR3 is TGCAGTGCTTCGCGGGACAGCCCTAGCACAGATACGCAGTATTTT.

This clonotype was seen only a few times. The genes are TRBV6-2 or TRBV6-3 and TRBJ2-1; D is perhaps TRBD1 (5 bases). Trimming cost V 10 bases and J 9 bases, with 13 bases left between them. This CDR3 has 11 amino acids. Germline V gene sequence: CDR1 MNHEY, CDR2 SVGEGT. The CDR3 bases are TGTGCCACCGTTCAGGGTAGTGAGCAGTTCTTC. Amino acids: CATVQGSEQFF.

Note on this clonotype: One end of the junction is discordant with germline, which a read error may explain. The CDR3, as DNA: TGCGCCAGCACCCAAGAGGGGAACACTGAAGCTTTCTTT. This translates into CASTQEGNTEAFF. The rearrangement links TRBV4-1 to TRBJ1-1; D is uncertain. Germline loops: CDR1 MGHRA, CDR2 YSYEKL. CDR3 size: 13 residues.

This chain connects TRBV7-8 to TRBJ2-7; 9 positions match TRBD1. The germline CDR1 and CDR2 sequences are SGHVS and FQNEAQ. This CDR3 is built from 16 residues. V gave up 4 bases and J gave up 4 bases; unmatched junction bases: 11. The CDR3 region is CASSSTQQGALYEQYF. CDR3 nucleotides: TGTGCCAGCAGCTCGACGCAACAGGGGGCTTTGTACGAGCAGTACTTC.

This clonotype occurred a few times. This chain uses TRBV20-1 with TRBJ1-1; 9 nucleotides match TRBD1. The germline CDR1 and CDR2 sequences are DFQATT and SNEGSKA (reference sequence). There are 15 residues in the CDR3. V lost 5 bases and J lost 6; bases outside the gene matches: 13. This CDR3 is CSAVPGTGRIAEAFF. In nucleotides, the CDR3 is TGCAGTGCTGTACCCGGGACAGGGAGAATCGCTGAAGCTTTCTTT.

The chain uses TRBV7-8 and TRBJ2-5, with 9 positions matching TRBD1. The ends lost 4 bases at V and 5 bases at J; junction bases unmatched: 5. The CDR3 length is 14 residues. From germline, CDR1 is SGHVS and CDR2 FQNEAQ. CDR3 protein: CASSYRGQWETQYF. The DNA of the CDR3 is TGTGCCAGCAGCTACAGGGGGCAATGGGAGACCCAGTACTTC.

The chain couples TRBV9 to TRBJ2-1; D is ambiguous. Germline V lookup: CDR1 SGDLS, CDR2 YYNGEE. This CDR3 contains 12 residues. Trimming pared 0 bases from V and 8 bases from J, leaving 6 bases between. The CDR3, as DNA: TGTGCCAGCAGCGTAGTAGCCTATGAGCAGTTCTTC. This sequence encodes CASSVVAYEQFF.

This clonotype showed up just a few times. This sequence joins TRBV6-1 and TRBJ2-2; unclear D gene. Germline CDR1 MNHNS, CDR2 SASEGT. The CDR3 has 14 amino acids. V lost 5 bases, J lost 4 bases, and 11 bases lay in between. Written as DNA, the CDR3 is TGTGCCAGCAGTCAATCTGAAGGCACCGGGGAGCTGTTTTTT. This translates into CASSQSEGTGELFF.

This clonotype was seen more than once but under ten times. The chain employs TRBV7-6 and TRBJ2-7; the match to TRBD1 covers 8 bases. J was trimmed by 4 bases and V by 2 bases; bases with no gene match: 4. The germline CDR1 and CDR2 sequences are SGHVS and FNYEAQ. This CDR3 has 14 amino acids. The CDR3, as DNA: TGTGCCAGCAGCTTAATGGGACAGGCTTACGAGCAGTACTTC. Protein: CASSLMGQAYEQYF.

This clonotype has only a few counts. The V and J genes are TRBV7-8 and TRBJ2-7; D might be TRBD2 (6 bases). Germline CDR1 and CDR2: SGHVS and FQNEAQ. CDR3 length: 17 amino acids. The V and J ends lost 5 bases and 6 bases respectively, with 26 bases between them. The CDR3 nucleotides read TGTGCCAGCAGCATTGGGGGGAGAGGCGAGTACCGCTCCGAGCAGTACTTC. Protein: CASSIGGRGEYRSEQYF. The variable domain in full, with the rest retrieved from reference TRBV7-8 and TRBJ2-7, is GAGVSQSPRYKVAKRGQDVALRCDPISGHVSLFWYQQALGQGPEFLTYFQNEAQLDKSGLPSDRFFAERPEGSVSTLKIQRTQQEDSAVYLCASSIGGRGEYRSEQYFGPGTRLTVT.

Many counts were recorded for this clonotype. The chain is built from TRBV20-1 and TRBJ2-1; the D is unclear. Trimming cost V 6 bases and J 10 bases, with 13 bases left between them. Germline lookup yields CDR1 DFQATT and CDR2 SNEGSKA (reference sequence). The CDR3 has 11 residues. This chain's CDR3 is CSAILATEQFF. The CDR3 nucleotides are TGCAGTGCCATACTTGCGACCGAGCAGTTCTTC.

This clonotype is a singleton in its sample. J is TRBJ2-1 and V is TRBV5-4, with a tentative D call TRBD2 (6 bases). Trimming cost V 5 bases and J 6 bases, with 21 bases left between them. CDR3 length: 16 amino acids. Germline V gene lookup returns CDR1 SGHNT and CDR2 YYREEE (reference sequence). Here the CDR3 reads CASSQDLGGSRNEQFF. The CDR3 DNA reads as TGTGCCAGCAGTCAGGACCTTGGGGGGTCTCGCAATGAGCAGTTCTTC.

The J gene is TRBJ2-1, the V gene TRBV13; 14 nucleotides match TRBD2. This CDR3 comprises 20 residues. The germline V gene encodes CDR1 PRHDT and CDR2 FYEKMQ (reference sequence). The V segment lost 1 base and the J segment 5 bases; nucleotides outside the gene matches: 13. The CDR3 bases are TGTGCCAGCAGCTTAGCGGGGACTAGCGGGAGACCAATCTTCAACAATGAGCAGTTCTTC. Protein sequence: CASSLAGTSGRPIFNNEQFF.

The chain links TRBV20-1 to TRBJ1-1; D perhaps matches TRBD1 (5 bases). Trimming stripped 0 bases from V and 1 base from J, with 12 bases between. The CDR3 runs 15 residues. Germline CDR1 is DFQATT and CDR2 is SNEGSKA (reference sequence). The CDR3 DNA sequence: TGCAGTGCTAGAGATCCCCAGAGGGGGAACACTGAAGCTTTCTTT. This translates into CSARDPQRGNTEAFF.

This clonotype was counted many times. The chain carries TRBV5-1 and TRBJ1-2; 8 nucleotides agree with TRBD1. Germline CDR1 reads SGHRS; CDR2 reads YFSETQ. The ends lost 0 bases at V and 4 bases at J; junction bases unmatched: 2. The CDR3 sequence is 14 residues long. CDR3 nucleotides: TGCGCCAGCAGCTTGGTAGGGACAGGCTATGGCTACACCTTC. It yields the protein CASSLVGTGYGYTF.